What follows is one T cell receptor (beta chain) and its context. The data were obtained in a study of T cells in Graves' hyperthyroidism and ophthalmopathy. Germline V gives CDR1 SEHNR, CDR2 FQNEAQ (reference sequence). The V gene end was trimmed by 1 base and the J gene end by 0 bases; junction bases not matched to a gene: 13. CDR3 length: 22 residues. It was RNA transcripts that yielded the amplified TCR beta CDR3 regions. First-round RT-PCR targeting the TCR CDR3 was performed with the HTBI primer set. TCRdb used MiXCR to reprocess the multiplex PCR reads, holding one entry per CDR3 protein. Among around 400,000 distinct CDR3 sequences listed, approximately 14% were seen once.

Sequences were obtained from blood. The TCR originated in a woman aged 18-29 years with Graves' hyperthyroidism that later progressed to Graves' ophthalmopathy. The V and J genes are TRBV7-9 and TRBJ2-3; 16 positions agree with TRBD2. The DNA of the CDR3 is TGTGCCAGCAGCTTAGATCGTGGGGGGACTAGCGGGAGGGCCCGAAGCACAGATACGCAGTATTTT. Encoded protein: CASSLDRGGTSGRARSTDTQYF. Supplemented by reference TRBV7-9 and TRBJ2-3, the full variable domain reads DTGVSQNPRHKITKRGQNVTFRCDPISEHNRLYWYRQTLGQGPEFLTYFQNEAQLEKSRLLSDRFSAERPKGSFSTLEIQRTEQGDSAMYLCASSLDRGGTSGRARSTDTQYFGPGTRLTVL.